These 25 T cell receptor beta chains were sequenced from one sample in a study of CD8+ T cells in alopecia areata. It was cDNA, reverse transcribed from extracted RNA, that served as the sequencing template. Data came from immunoSEQ multiplex PCR; TCRdb stores just in-frame clones and leaves some out. This sample has over 150,000 clones, with about 53% found just once. Stated treatment: oral pan-JAK inhibitor, 5-10 mg twice daily. Here the sequenced sample was CD8+ T cells sorted from blood, taken at week 24, from a patient treated with tofacitinib. Receptors originate from a human donor with alopecia areata.

The chain uses TRBV4-1 and TRBJ2-1, with 9 positions matching TRBD2. The CDR3 contains 15 residues. After removal of 2 bases from V and 7 bases from J, the junction contained 6 bases not matched to a gene. Germline CDR1 reads MGHRA; CDR2 reads YSYEKL. The CDR3 protein is CASSQRLAGSNEQFF. The CDR3 bases are TGCGCCAGCAGCCAACGGCTAGCGGGGTCTAATGAGCAGTTCTTC.

The chain joins TRBV30 to TRBJ2-7, with TRBD1 matching 8 bases. V lost 3 bases, J lost 6 bases, and 10 bases stayed unmatched. The CDR3 sequence is 14 residues long. Looked up from germline, CDR1 is GTSNPN and CDR2 is SVGIG (reference sequence). Here the CDR3 reads CAWSDNLQGGEQYF. The CDR3 DNA is TGTGCCTGGAGCGATAATTTACAGGGGGGCGAGCAGTACTTC.

The genes are TRBV7-9 and TRBJ1-1, with D possibly TRBD1 on 5 matching bases. The germline V gene encodes CDR1 SEHNR and CDR2 FQNEAQ (reference sequence). V gave up 3 bases and J gave up 1 base, with 15 bases separating them. The CDR3 is 16 amino acids. The CDR3 sequence: CASSFLNLGPNTEAFF. The CDR3, as DNA: TGTGCCAGCAGCTTTTTAAATCTGGGACCGAACACTGAAGCTTTCTTT.

This clone was seen once. V and J are TRBV29-1 and TRBJ1-4; D gene ambiguous. This CDR3 is built from 13 residues. V lost 4 bases to trimming and J lost 4 bases, with 10 bases between them. CDR1 SQVTM and CDR2 ANQGSEA come from the germline V gene. CDR3 DNA sequence: TGCAGCGTTGGATCCTTGATTAATGAAAAACTGTTTTTT. Its translation: CSVGSLINEKLFF.

The rearrangement joins TRBV27 to TRBJ2-3, with TRBD2 identical over 13 bases. Germline V gene lookup returns CDR1 MNHEY and CDR2 SMNVEV (reference sequence). The CDR3 is 17 residues long. V shed 4 bases, J shed 5 bases, and the junction held 9 bases outside the gene matches. The CDR3 region is CASSSLTSGGAIDTQYF. Here the CDR3 DNA reads TGTGCCAGCAGTTCCCTAACTAGCGGGGGGGCCATAGATACGCAGTATTTT.

The V and J genes are TRBV6-5 and TRBJ2-1, with D unresolved. Germline CDR1 reads MNHEY; CDR2 reads SVGAGI. Trimming took 4 bases from V and 4 from J, leaving 11 bases between them. The CDR3 spans 14 residues. The CDR3 nucleotides read TGTGCCAGCAGTTCTACTACTGGATACAATGAGCAGTTCTTC. The encoded protein is CASSSTTGYNEQFF.

This clone appeared a single time. The V call is TRBV6-5, the J call TRBJ1-5, with D possibly matching TRBD1 (5 bases). V was cut by 5 bases and J by 7 bases, with 12 bases left in between. The germline CDR1 and CDR2 sequences are MNHEY and SVGAGI. The CDR3 runs 13 residues. The CDR3 sequence is CASSPQGDQPQHF. The CDR3 nucleotides are TGTGCCAGCAGTCCCCAGGGAGACCAGCCCCAGCATTTT.

The CDR3 reads CSVWFETVEAFF. As DNA, the CDR3 is TGCAGCGTTTGGTTTGAGACGGTCGAAGCTTTCTTT. The rearrangement uses TRBV29-1 and TRBJ1-1; no reliable D call. The ends were cut back, 5 bases at V and 8 bases at J, with 15 bases in the middle. From germline, CDR1 is SQVTM and CDR2 ANQGSEA. The CDR3 runs to 12 residues.

The chain uses TRBV6-6 and TRBJ1-6; 8 nucleotides agree with TRBD1. The length of the CDR3 is 14 residues. Germline assignment: CDR1 MNHNY and CDR2 SVGAGI (reference sequence). Trimming took 7 bases from V and 7 from J; bases not matched to a gene: 6. CDR3 nucleotides: TGTGCCAGCATTCCTGACAGGGGAAATTCACCCCTCCACTTT. This encodes CASIPDRGNSPLHF.

This clone was seen only a few times. V is TRBV29-1 and J is TRBJ2-1; 10 positions agree with TRBD1. V shed 4 bases and J 9 bases; nucleotides not matched to a gene: 9. The CDR3 runs to 14 residues. Germline values: CDR1 SQVTM, CDR2 ANQGSEA. This CDR3 reads CSVVEGQGISEQFF. CDR3 sequence (DNA): TGCAGCGTTGTCGAGGGACAGGGGATTAGTGAGCAGTTCTTC.

V is TRBV5-6 and J is TRBJ1-2, with 9 bases fitting TRBD1. The length of the CDR3 is 14 residues. Trimming removed 0 bases from V and 7 bases from J; junction bases left unmatched: 4. Looked up from germline, CDR1 is SGHDT and CDR2 is YYEEEE. In nucleotides, the CDR3 is TGTGCCAGCAGCTTGGGTACAGGGGGCTTTGGCTACACCTTC. The encoded protein is CASSLGTGGFGYTF.

The genes are TRBV4-3 and TRBJ2-7; unclear D gene. Germline assignment: CDR1 LGHNA and CDR2 YSLEER. V was cut by 0 bases and J by 2 bases, with 11 bases left in between. There are 15 residues in the CDR3. The CDR3 DNA is TGCGCCAGCAGCCAAGATAGAGTAGGGACCTACGAGCAGTACTTC. It codes for CASSQDRVGTYEQYF.

CDR3 protein: CASSVAGDQETQYF. In DNA form, the CDR3 reads TGTGCCAGCAGCGTAGCGGGGGATCAAGAGACCCAGTACTTC. The V and J genes are TRBV9 and TRBJ2-5; D may be TRBD2 (6 bases). Germline CDR1 reads SGDLS; CDR2 reads YYNGEE. Trimming took off 0 bases at V and 2 bases at J, with 8 bases between the two ends. The CDR3 length is 14 residues.

The chain combines TRBV4-2 with TRBJ2-7; no clear D gene. Trimming left V 5 bases short and J 1 base short, with 9 bases between. In germline, CDR1 is LGHNA, CDR2 YNFKEQ. CDR3 length: 13 residues. CDR3 sequence reads: CASSFPPSYEQYF. In DNA, the CDR3 is TGTGCCAGCAGCTTTCCACCATCCTACGAGCAGTACTTC.

The chain employs TRBV23-1 and TRBJ1-5; TRBD1 might be the D (6 bases). TRBV23-1 is given ORF status, its function remaining uncertain. The CDR3 is 14 residues long. Between the trimmed V and J ends, which lost 0 bases and 5 bases, there was a span of 8 bases. The DNA of the CDR3 is TGCGCCAGCAGTCAATCGGCAGGGGATCAGCCCCAGCATTTT. Protein product: CASSQSAGDQPQHF.

The chain carries TRBV29-1 and TRBJ1-4; tentative D call: TRBD1 (5 bases). This CDR3 contains 15 residues. The germline V and J ends were trimmed by 0 bases and 6 bases, with 14 bases remaining between them. Germline CDR1 is SQVTM and CDR2 is ANQGSEA. The CDR3: CSVEELEGSDEKLFF. In nucleotides, the CDR3 is TGCAGCGTTGAAGAACTGGAGGGGTCAGATGAAAAACTGTTTTTT.

This clone was recorded a few times. V is TRBV10-2 and J is TRBJ1-6, with D maybe TRBD1 (5 bases). The germline V gene has CDR1 WSHSY and CDR2 SAAADI. Trimming left V 7 bases short and J 6 bases short, with 16 bases between. The CDR3 contains 15 residues. CDR3 coding DNA: TGCGCCAGCATCCGGGACCCAGAGCGTAATTCACCCCTCCACTTT. Translation gives CASIRDPERNSPLHF.

V gene TRBV29-1 combines with J gene TRBJ1-2, with D tentatively TRBD1 (5 bases). Trimming shortened V by 1 base and J by 6 bases, and 18 bases separated the two germline ends. CDR1 and CDR2 from the germline V gene are SQVTM and ANQGSEA. There are 15 residues in the CDR3. This CDR3 is CSVEAGTGLEDGYTF. The DNA of the CDR3 is TGCAGCGTTGAAGCGGGGACGGGGCTAGAGGATGGCTACACCTTC.

This chain joins TRBV29-1 and TRBJ1-1; D is uncertain. The length of the CDR3 is 12 residues. Germline lookup yields CDR1 SQVTM and CDR2 ANQGSEA. For the CDR3, the DNA is TGCAGTGTACCCCAGGCGAACACTGAAGCTTTCTTT. Protein product: CSVPQANTEAFF.

The chain carries TRBV30 and TRBJ2-1; the match to TRBD1 covers 8 bases. Germline assignment: CDR1 GTSNPN and CDR2 SVGIG (reference sequence). The CDR3 consists of 14 residues. V shed 2 bases, J shed 5 bases, and the junction held 5 bases outside the gene matches. The CDR3 region has the DNA TGTGCCTGGAGTCCCGGGACAGGAAACAATGAGCAGTTCTTC. Protein sequence: CAWSPGTGNNEQFF.

The chain links TRBV29-1 to TRBJ1-2; D call uncertain. Germline V gene sequence: CDR1 SQVTM, CDR2 ANQGSEA. Trimming took off 5 bases at V and 12 bases at J, with 10 bases between the two ends. The CDR3 contains 9 residues. CDR3 protein: CSVPPGDTF. CDR3 DNA sequence: TGCAGCGTTCCCCCGGGCGACACCTTC.

The chain carries TRBV9 and TRBJ1-2; no clear D gene. The V gene lost 0 bases and the J gene lost 4 bases, with 16 bases spanning the gap. Per the germline V gene, CDR1 is SGDLS and CDR2 is YYNGEE. This CDR3 is built from 16 residues. CDR3 loop: CASSVATVPKSYGYTF. The CDR3 region has the DNA TGTGCCAGCAGCGTAGCCACAGTCCCTAAATCCTATGGCTACACCTTC.

V and J are TRBV25-1 and TRBJ2-5; D unresolved. The CDR3 contains 14 residues. Germline loops: CDR1 MGHDK, CDR2 SYGVNS. V lost 5 bases to trimming and J lost 3 bases, with 13 bases between them. CDR3 DNA: TGTGCCAGCAGTCCCACGGACGGAGAAGAGACCCAGTACTTC. The encoded protein is CASSPTDGEETQYF.

This clone was seen more than once but under ten times. The CDR3 is CASSLGTGPEETQYF. CDR3 in DNA: TGTGCCAGCAGCTTAGGAACGGGGCCTGAAGAGACCCAGTACTTC. The V and J genes are TRBV7-6 and TRBJ2-5; either TRBD1 or TRBD2 may fit D (5 bases each). Trimming cost V 1 base and J 3 bases, with 12 bases left between them. CDR1 is SGHVS and CDR2 is FNYEAQ in the germline V gene. The CDR3 length is 15 residues.

The chain joins TRBV7-9 to TRBJ2-2; D ambiguous. Trimming stripped 8 bases from V and 6 bases from J, with 10 bases between. The germline CDR1 and CDR2 sequences are SEHNR and FQNEAQ (reference sequence). The CDR3 contains 12 residues. The CDR3 DNA reads as TGTGCCAGCTCTTGGTCGGCCGGGGAGCTGTTTTTT. Translated, it gives CASSWSAGELFF. The whole variable domain, remainder taken from reference TRBV7-9 and TRBJ2-2, is DTGVSQNPRHKITKRGQNVTFRCDPISEHNRLYWYRQTLGQGPEFLTYFQNEAQLEKSRLLSDRFSAERPKGSFSTLEIQRTEQGDSAMYLCASSWSAGELFFGEGSRLTVL.